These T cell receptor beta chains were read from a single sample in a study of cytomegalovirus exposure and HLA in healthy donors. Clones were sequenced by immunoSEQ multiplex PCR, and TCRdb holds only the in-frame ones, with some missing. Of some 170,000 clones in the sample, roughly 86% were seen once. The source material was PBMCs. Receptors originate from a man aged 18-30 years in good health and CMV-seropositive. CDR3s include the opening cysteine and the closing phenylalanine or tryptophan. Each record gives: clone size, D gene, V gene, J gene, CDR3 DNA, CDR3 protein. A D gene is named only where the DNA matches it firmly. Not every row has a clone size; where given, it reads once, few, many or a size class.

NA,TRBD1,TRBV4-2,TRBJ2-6,TGTGCCAGCAGCCTCGGACAGGGGGCAAGTGGGGCCAACGTCCTGACTTTC,CASSLGQGASGANVLTF
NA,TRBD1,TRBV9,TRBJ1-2,TGTGCCAGCAGGTCCGGGACAGGGTTGAGTTCGGACTATGGCTACACCTTC,CASRSGTGLSSDYGYTF
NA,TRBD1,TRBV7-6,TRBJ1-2,TGTGCCAGCAGCTTAACGGGACAGGGTGAGGGCTACACCTTC,CASSLTGQGEGYTF
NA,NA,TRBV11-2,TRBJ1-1,TGTGCCAGCAGCTCCAGGGAGAACACTGAAGCTTTCTTT,CASSSRENTEAFF
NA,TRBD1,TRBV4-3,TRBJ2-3,TGCGCCAGCAGCCAAGAAGACAGGGTAACAGATACGCAGTATTTT,CASSQEDRVTDTQYF
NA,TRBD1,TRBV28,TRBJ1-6,TGTGCCAGCAGTTTATCCATAGGGGGCTATTCACCCCTCCACTTT,CASSLSIGGYSPLHF
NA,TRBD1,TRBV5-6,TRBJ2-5,TGTGCCAGCAGCTCCTCGGGTCGGGACAGGGCAGAGACCCAGTACTTC,CASSSSGRDRAETQYF
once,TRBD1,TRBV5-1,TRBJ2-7,TGCGCCAGCAGCTTACAGGGGGTGTACGAGCAGTACTTC,CASSLQGVYEQYF
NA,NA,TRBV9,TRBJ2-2,TGTGCCAGCAGCCCCTCGGGGGGACAGAACACCGGGGAGCTGTTTTTT,CASSPSGGQNTGELFF
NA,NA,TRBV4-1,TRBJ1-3,TGCGCCAGCAGCCAAATGCGTGGAAACACCATATATTTT,CASSQMRGNTIYF
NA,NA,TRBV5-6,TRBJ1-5,TGTGCCAGCAGCTTGGCAGGGCTAAGCAATCAGCCCCAGCATTTT,CASSLAGLSNQPQHF
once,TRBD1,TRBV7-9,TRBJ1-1,TGTGCCAGCAGCTTGACAGGGGGCGCTTTCTTT,CASSLTGGAFF
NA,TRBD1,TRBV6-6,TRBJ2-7,TGTGCCAGCAGGGGGGCCGGGACAGCTTCCTACGAGCAGTACTTC,CASRGAGTASYEQYF
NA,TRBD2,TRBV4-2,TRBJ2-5,TGTGCCAGCAGCCAAGGGACTAGCGGGAGTACAGAGACCCAGTACTTC,CASSQGTSGSTETQYF
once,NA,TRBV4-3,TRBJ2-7,TGCGCCAGCAGCCAAGATCGGTCAGGGCCCCCCGAGCAGTACTTC,CASSQDRSGPPEQYF
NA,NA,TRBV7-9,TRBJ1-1,TGTGCCAGCAGCTTCAGGGCTAAAGCTTTCTTT,CASSFRAKAFF
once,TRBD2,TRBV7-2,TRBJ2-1,TGTGCCAGCAGCTTAGAGGCGGGAGAGTCCTACAATGAGCAGTTCTTC,CASSLEAGESYNEQFF
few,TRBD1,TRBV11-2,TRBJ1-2,TGTGCCAGCAGGGGAATGACAGGGATTAATGGCTACACCTTC,CASRGMTGINGYTF
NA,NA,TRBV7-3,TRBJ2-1,TGTGCCAGCAGCTCGGGATACAATGAGCAGTTCTTC,CASSSGYNEQFF
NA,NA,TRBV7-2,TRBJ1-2,TGTGCCAGCAGCAGCTTAGGAGTCTATGGCTACACCTTC,CASSSLGVYGYTF
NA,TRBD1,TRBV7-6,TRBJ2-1,TGTGCCAGCAGCCCCCGGGACAGGGGGAATGAGCAGTTCTTC,CASSPRDRGNEQFF
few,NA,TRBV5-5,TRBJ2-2,TGTGCCAGCAGCTTGGGTTGGGGGGCGAACACCGGGGAGCTGTTTTTT,CASSLGWGANTGELFF
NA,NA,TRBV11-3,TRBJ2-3,TGTGCCAGCAGCTCAAACACAGATACGCAGTATTTT,CASSSNTDTQYF
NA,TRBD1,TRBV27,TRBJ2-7,TGTGCCAGCAGTTTGGACAGGGACTACGAGCAGTACTTC,CASSLDRDYEQYF
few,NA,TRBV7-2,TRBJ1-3,TGTGCCAGCAGCTTAGAATCCGTCGGAAACACCATATATTTT,CASSLESVGNTIYF
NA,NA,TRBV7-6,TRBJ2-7,TGTGCCAGCAGCTTAGGTCCCAGGTACGAGCAGTACTTC,CASSLGPRYEQYF
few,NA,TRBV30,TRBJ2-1,TGTGCCTGGAGTGCCGACTACCGCGGTAACAATGAGCAGTTCTTC,CAWSADYRGNNEQFF
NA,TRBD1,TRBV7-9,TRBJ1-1,TGTGCCAGCAGCTTAGGGTCCAGGGGGCAGAGAACTGAAGCTTTCTTT,CASSLGSRGQRTEAFF
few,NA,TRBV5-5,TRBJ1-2,TGTGCCAGCAGCCCCACCGGGGTTGGGCCTAACTATGGCTACACCTTC,CASSPTGVGPNYGYTF
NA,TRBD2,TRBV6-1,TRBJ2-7,TGTGCCAGCAGTCCCCGGGACTACTCCTACGAGCAGTACTTC,CASSPRDYSYEQYF
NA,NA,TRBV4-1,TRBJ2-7,TGCGCCAGCAGCCTGGCGGATTACTACGAGCAGTACTTC,CASSLADYYEQYF
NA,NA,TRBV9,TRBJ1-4,TGTGCCAGCAGCGCTGAGGGGGGGGATAGCGAAAAACTGTTTTTT,CASSAEGGDSEKLFF
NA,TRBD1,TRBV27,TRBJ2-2,TGTGCCAGCAGTTTGGCAGGGGGTAGCACCGGGGAGCTGTTTTTT,CASSLAGGSTGELFF
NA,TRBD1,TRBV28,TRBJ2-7,TGTGCCAGCAGTTTATCCGGACAGGGAAGTCGGAAGTACTTC,CASSLSGQGSRKYF
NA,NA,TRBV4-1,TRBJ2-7,TGCGCCAGCAGCCAAGAGAGGAGGTACGAGCAGTACTTC,CASSQERRYEQYF
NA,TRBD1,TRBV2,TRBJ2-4,TGTGCCAGCGACGGGACAGGCCGAAACATTCAGTACTTC,CASDGTGRNIQYF
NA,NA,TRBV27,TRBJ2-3,TGTGCCAGCAGTCCGTCTAGCCTTCACAAGATCACAGATACGCAGTATTTT,CASSPSSLHKITDTQYF
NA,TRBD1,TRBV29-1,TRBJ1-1,TGCAGCGTTCGGACAGGGGGATTTACTGAAGCTTTCTTT,CSVRTGGFTEAFF
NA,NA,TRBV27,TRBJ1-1,TGTGCCAGCAGCTACCGAGGGAACACTGAAGCTTTCTTT,CASSYRGNTEAFF
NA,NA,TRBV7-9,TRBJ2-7,TGTGCCAGCAGCTCCGACTTCGCCGGGCGGGGCGAGCAGTACTTC,CASSSDFAGRGEQYF